Listed here are 13 T cell receptor beta chains from one sample, sequenced in a study of blood T cell repertoires in COVID-19. Assay: immunoSEQ multiplex PCR; the TCRdb copy retains only in-frame clones and omits some. The data show around 200,000 clones, 86% seen once. The source material was PBMCs or T cells enriched from blood (not recorded which). Receptors were obtained from a man in his forties or fifties with acute COVID-19.

This chain uses TRBV4-1 with TRBJ1-2, with TRBD1 matching 7 bases. CDR3 length equals 15 residues. Germline loops: CDR1 MGHRA, CDR2 YSYEKL. The V gene end was trimmed by 0 bases and the J gene end by 4 bases; junction bases not matched to a gene: 5. In DNA, the CDR3 is TGCGCCAGCAGCCAAGATAGACAGGGATCCTATGGCTACACCTTC. Translating gives CASSQDRQGSYGYTF.

The J gene is TRBJ1-1, the V gene TRBV30; D not certain. The V gene's germline CDR1 is GTSNPN and CDR2 SVGIG (reference sequence). The CDR3 is made up of 13 amino acids. V lost 2 bases and J lost 3, with 10 bases in between. CDR3 DNA: TGTGCCTGGAGTCCAAGTTCGGACACTGAAGCTTTCTTT. Translating gives CAWSPSSDTEAFF.

The J gene is TRBJ2-2, the V gene TRBV9; 10 bases align to TRBD1. The germline CDR1 and CDR2 sequences are SGDLS and YYNGEE. The CDR3 loop spans 15 amino acids. With V trimmed by 4 bases and J by 5 bases, 5 bases remained unmatched. The CDR3: CASSTTGQGTGELFF. CDR3 coding DNA: TGTGCCAGCAGCACGACGGGACAGGGGACCGGGGAGCTGTTTTTT.

Comments on this clone: At one of its ends the junction is not consistent with the germline gene, which may arise from a read error. The chain has TRBV10-1 and TRBJ2-2; a weak D match, TRBD2 (5 bases). Germline V lookup: CDR1 WNHNN, CDR2 SYGVQD (reference sequence). The CDR3 consists of 15 residues. The CDR3 region is CASNEGISNTGELFF. DNA of the CDR3: TGCGCCAGCAATGAGGGCATATCGAACACCGGGGAGCTGTTTTTT.

The CDR3 protein is CASSQDMRGNGQPQHF. The CDR3 nucleotides are TGTGCCAGCAGCCAAGATATGCGAGGGAATGGGCAGCCCCAGCATTTT. This chain joins TRBV4-2 and TRBJ1-5; no clear D gene. The CDR3 loop spans 16 amino acids. V was trimmed by 0 bases and J by 7 bases, leaving 16 bases between them. The germline gives CDR1 LGHNA, CDR2 YNFKEQ.

In this sample, this clone turned up once. The chain combines TRBV19 with TRBJ2-3; 15 bases agree with TRBD2. V trimming: 8 bases; J trimming: 1 base; junction bases outside the gene matches: 7. The V gene's germline CDR1 is LNHDA and CDR2 SQIVND (reference sequence). This CDR3 is 17 amino acids long. The CDR3 loop is CASSGTSGRSRTDTQYF. As DNA, the CDR3 is TGTGCCAGTTCCGGGACTAGCGGGAGGTCGCGCACAGATACGCAGTATTTT.

This clone was observed at least ten times. V usage is TRBV9 and J usage is TRBJ2-7, with 10 bases lining up with TRBD2. Looked up from germline, CDR1 is SGDLS and CDR2 is YYNGEE. Trimming at V came to 2 bases and at J to 1 base, leaving 3 bases not matched to a gene. There are 15 residues in the CDR3. CDR3 sequence: CASSVGLASSYEQYF. In DNA, the CDR3 is TGTGCCAGCAGCGTGGGACTAGCGAGTTCCTACGAGCAGTACTTC.

The V call is TRBV14, the J call TRBJ2-3; 7 positions agree with TRBD2. Trimming cost V 7 bases and J 2 bases; bases outside gene matches: 15. CDR3 size: 17 residues. The germline gives CDR1 SGHDN, CDR2 FVKESK. The CDR3 DNA reads TGTGCCAGCACTGTAGGGACTACCTTAAACCCCACAGATACGCAGTATTTT. The encoded protein is CASTVGTTLNPTDTQYF.

The chain combines TRBV19 with TRBJ1-2; D is perhaps TRBD1 (5 bases). This CDR3 spans 17 amino acids. V shed 4 bases and J shed 7 bases, with 25 bases lying between them. Germline assignment: CDR1 LNHDA and CDR2 SQIVND (reference sequence). This chain's CDR3 is CASSTLLSTALKSGYTF. The CDR3 DNA sequence: TGTGCCAGTAGTACCCTCCTATCGACAGCCCTTAAATCTGGCTACACCTTC. The variable domain in full, with the rest retrieved from reference TRBV19 and TRBJ1-2, is DGGITQSPKYLFRKEGQNVTLSCEQNLNHDAMYWYRQDPGQGLRLIYYSQIVNDFQKGDIAEGYSVSREKKESFPLTVTSAQKNPTAFYLCASSTLLSTALKSGYTFGSGTRLTVV.

This chain joins TRBV7-9 and TRBJ2-1, with 10 positions matching TRBD1. After removal of 4 bases from V and 14 bases from J, the junction contained 5 bases not matched to a gene. The CDR3 has 12 residues. CDR1 SEHNR and CDR2 FQNEAQ come from the germline V gene (reference sequence). CDR3 coding DNA: TGTGCCAGCAGCTCCGGGACAGGGGTAAAGTTCTTC. This sequence encodes CASSSGTGVKFF.

The chain employs TRBV10-3 and TRBJ2-7, with 7 bases matching TRBD2. The CDR3 sequence is 16 residues long. Germline-derived CDR1 and CDR2 are ENHRY and SYGVKD. Germline trimming cut 4 bases from V and 5 bases from J; bases unmatched to any gene: 14. CDR3 sequence reads: CAISGTSRGTGDEQYF. For the CDR3, the DNA is TGTGCCATCAGTGGGACTAGTCGGGGGACCGGCGACGAGCAGTACTTC.

This chain links TRBV18 with TRBJ2-6; the D gene is possibly TRBD1 (6 bases). The CDR3 spans 15 residues. V was clipped by 5 bases and J by 4 bases, with 12 bases between them. Germline loops: CDR1 KGHSH, CDR2 LQKENI. The DNA for the CDR3 is TGTGCCAGCTCATTACAGGGTACGGGGGCCAACGTCCTGACTTTC. It translates to CASSLQGTGANVLTF.

In this sample, this clone turned up a few times. The chain combines TRBV5-5 with TRBJ2-7, with 9 bases aligning to TRBD2. The V and J ends lost 5 bases and 2 bases, in that order; junction bases with no gene match: 14. The CDR3 loop spans 17 amino acids. Germline lookup yields CDR1 SGHKS and CDR2 YYEKEE (reference sequence). The CDR3 nucleotides read TGTGCCAGCAGATTATCCCCGCGACTAGCGGACACCTACGAGCAGTACTTC. As protein: CASRLSPRLADTYEQYF. The variable domain in full, completed from reference TRBV5-5 and TRBJ2-7, reads DAGVTQSPTHLIKTRGQQVTLRCSPISGHKSVSWYQQVLGQGPQFIFQYYEKEERGRGNFPDRFSARQFPNYSSELNVNALLLGDSALYLCASRLSPRLADTYEQYFGPGTRLTVT.